Listed here are 15 T cell receptor beta chains from one sample, sequenced in a study of beta chain features in type 1 diabetes. Expressed TCRB transcripts were sequenced because the entire RNA isolate underwent reverse transcription. Sequenced by immunoSEQ multiplex PCR; TCRdb stores in-frame clones only, minus some. Of 500,000 to 850,000 clones in the sample, over 12% are singletons; the top ten hold approximately 0.043%. Notes on the study in general: Across all four CD4+ subsets, people with type 1 diabetes showed modestly shorter TCRB CDR3s.

Their recognized antigens are unknown. Sequencing used naive CD4+ T cells from blood. These receptors came from a man between 18 and 35 years old with type 1 diabetes.

The CDR3 coding sequence is TGCGCCAGCAGCCAACTCGGGCCTTCGGACTATGGCTACACCTTC. Its translation: CASSQLGPSDYGYTF. The chain joins TRBV4-3 to TRBJ1-2; D not resolved. V was shortened by 2 bases and J by 3 bases, with 13 bases between the two germline ends. The CDR3 consists of 15 residues. The germline CDR1 and CDR2 sequences are LGHNA and YSLEER.

The chain carries TRBV5-1 and TRBJ1-2; 7 bases agree with TRBD1. This CDR3 contains 14 residues. The germline V gene encodes CDR1 SGHRS and CDR2 YFSETQ. V lost 2 bases, J lost 7 bases, and 8 bases stayed unmatched. The CDR3 loop is CASSLQGKDGGYTF. The CDR3 DNA is TGCGCCAGCAGCTTACAGGGGAAGGATGGTGGCTACACCTTC.

This clone was seen just once. This chain links TRBV5-1 with TRBJ1-2; D call uncertain. CDR1 SGHRS and CDR2 YFSETQ come from the germline V gene. Trimming took 0 bases from V and 1 from J, leaving 4 bases between them. CDR3 size: 13 residues. Here the CDR3 reads CASSLGNNYGYTF. The DNA for the CDR3 is TGCGCCAGCAGCTTGGGCAATAACTATGGCTACACCTTC. Full variable domain (remainder filled in from reference TRBV5-1 and TRBJ1-2): KAGVTQTPRYLIKTRGQQVTLSCSPISGHRSVSWYQQTPGQGLQFLFEYFSETQRNKGNFPGRFSGRQFSNSRSEMNVSTLELGDSALYLCASSLGNNYGYTFGSGTRLTVV.

This clone has a handful of counts. The V and J genes are TRBV10-3 and TRBJ2-1, with D possibly TRBD1 on 5 matching bases. V lost 4 bases and J 5 bases, leaving 15 bases between the germline ends. The CDR3 runs to 15 residues. Germline V gene data show CDR1 as ENHRY and CDR2 as SYGVKD. The CDR3 DNA reads as TGTGCCATCAGTGCGGGCCAGGGCGCCCACAATGAGCAGTTCTTC. This codes for CAISAGQGAHNEQFF.

This clone appeared a few times. J is TRBJ2-7 and V is TRBV18; D ambiguous. The germline V gene has CDR1 KGHSH and CDR2 LQKENI. V dropped 3 bases and J dropped 5 bases, with 11 bases sitting between them. The CDR3 is 13 residues long. The CDR3 region is CASSPQRSHEQYF. As DNA, the CDR3 is TGTGCCAGCTCACCGCAACGAAGCCACGAGCAGTACTTC.

This clone has only a few counts. The J gene is TRBJ2-3, the V gene TRBV4-2, with D hard to call. The length of the CDR3 is 13 residues. Trimming shortened V by 4 bases and J by 4 bases, and 9 bases separated the two germline ends. CDR1 and CDR2 (germline): LGHNA, YNFKEQ. CDR3 DNA sequence: TGTGCCAGCAGCCCCGACGTTGCAGATACGCAGTATTTT. This sequence encodes CASSPDVADTQYF.

The chain has TRBV9 and TRBJ1-2; the D gene is possibly TRBD1 (6 bases). The CDR3 length is 16 residues. CDR1 is SGDLS, CDR2 YYNGEE, per germline. V shed 4 bases and J shed 2 bases, with 18 bases lying between them. CDR3 protein: CASSPGVGAGNYGYTF. In DNA form, the CDR3 reads TGTGCCAGCAGCCCTGGTGTGGGGGCTGGGAACTATGGCTACACCTTC.

The CDR3 sequence is CASSVRSSNSPLHF. The CDR3 DNA is TGTGCCAGCAGCGTACGGAGCTCCAATTCACCCCTCCACTTT. The J gene is TRBJ1-6, the V gene TRBV9; no firm D call. CDR1 is SGDLS and CDR2 is YYNGEE in the germline V gene. The length of the CDR3 is 14 residues. V was shortened by 1 base and J by 7 bases, with 9 bases between the two germline ends. The whole variable domain, filled in from reference TRBV9 and TRBJ1-6, reads DSGVTQTPKHLITATGQRVTLRCSPRSGDLSVYWYQQSLDQGLQFLIQYYNGEERAKGNILERFSAQQFPDLHSELNLSSLELGDSALYFCASSVRSSNSPLHFGNGTRLTVT.

This clone was seen a handful of times. V gene TRBV7-9 combines with J gene TRBJ1-2; D is undetermined. CDR3 length: 14 residues. Germline V gene data show CDR1 as SEHNR and CDR2 as FQNEAQ (reference sequence). V was clipped by 1 base and J by 8 bases, with 14 bases between them. CDR3 residues: CASSLGRFFRGYTF. The CDR3 nucleotides are TGTGCCAGCAGCTTAGGTCGCTTCTTCAGGGGCTACACCTTC.

This clone was counted between two and nine times. The chain employs TRBV7-9 and TRBJ2-2, with no clear D. Germline V gene data show CDR1 as SEHNR and CDR2 as FQNEAQ (reference sequence). This CDR3 comprises 13 residues. The V gene lost 3 bases and the J gene lost 7 bases, with 9 bases spanning the gap. The CDR3 region has the DNA TGTGCCAGCAGCTTTATACTGAGCGGGGAGCTGTTTTTT. Translated, it gives CASSFILSGELFF.

The CDR3 coding sequence is TGTGCCAGCAGCGTAGTGGAACAGAGCATCTATGGCTACACCTTC. This encodes CASSVVEQSIYGYTF. V usage is TRBV9 and J usage is TRBJ1-2; no firm D call. From germline, CDR1 is SGDLS and CDR2 YYNGEE. The V and J ends lost 0 bases and 4 bases respectively, with 13 bases between them. The CDR3 consists of 15 residues.

This sequence joins TRBV27 and TRBJ2-3, with 14 positions matching TRBD2. CDR3 size: 17 residues. Germline V gives CDR1 MNHEY, CDR2 SMNVEV (reference sequence). V gave up 5 bases and J gave up 4 bases; unmatched junction bases: 8. The CDR3 protein is CASSPRLAGGQADTQYF. CDR3 bases: TGTGCCAGCAGTCCCCGACTAGCGGGGGGGCAGGCAGATACGCAGTATTTT.

This clone was counted between two and nine times. The V call is TRBV19, the J call TRBJ2-1; D gene unclear. Between the trimmed V and J ends, which lost 3 bases and 6 bases, there was a span of 15 bases. Per the germline V gene, CDR1 is LNHDA and CDR2 is SQIVND (reference sequence). The CDR3 spans 15 residues. The CDR3 spells CASSIRGTAVNEQFF. The CDR3, as DNA: TGTGCCAGTAGTATTCGCGGAACAGCAGTCAATGAGCAGTTCTTC.

The CDR3 coding sequence is TGTGCCTGGAGTGTACGCGGGAGTGAGACCCAGTACTTC. It encodes CAWSVRGSETQYF. This chain uses TRBV30 with TRBJ2-5, with 7 nucleotides matching TRBD2. V dropped 0 bases and J dropped 5; count of bases not matched to a gene: 3. In germline, CDR1 is GTSNPN, CDR2 SVGIG (reference sequence). The CDR3 consists of 13 residues.

A few counts support this clone. The chain is built from TRBV5-1 and TRBJ2-3; the D gene is possibly TRBD1 (5 bases). V was trimmed by 4 bases and J by 0 bases, leaving 6 bases between them. Germline CDR1 is SGHRS and CDR2 is YFSETQ. This CDR3 spans 13 amino acids. CDR3 residues: CASSDSSTDTQYF. CDR3 coding DNA: TGCGCCAGCAGCGACAGTAGCACAGATACGCAGTATTTT.